Listed below are T cell receptor beta chains from one sample, sequenced in a study of control samples from healthy donors and cancer patients. The protocol was immunoSEQ multiplex PCR, while the TCRdb copy is restricted to in-frame clones and leaves out a portion. The sample includes about 180,000 clones, approximately 94% seen only once; the top ten take approximately 1.4%. Sequencing was carried out using blood. These receptors all come from a young man in good health. Both conserved end residues are part of each CDR3. Fields, in order: J gene, D gene, clone size, V gene, CDR3 DNA, CDR3 protein. D genes are given only for firm matches. Only some rows state a clone size, as once, few, many or a class for expanded clones.

TRBJ2-7 | NA | NA | TRBV2 | TGTGCCAGCAGTGACAGGCAGATACCCTACGAGCAGTACTTC | CASSDRQIPYEQYF
TRBJ2-7 | NA | NA | TRBV5-1 | TGCGCCAGCAGCTTGGATGCGGGTCCCTACGAGCAGTACTTC | CASSLDAGPYEQYF
TRBJ1-6 | NA | NA | TRBV5-8 | TGTGCCAGCAGCTGGGGTGGGCAGCTGAGCCATAATTCACCCCTCCACTTT | CASSWGGQLSHNSPLHF
TRBJ2-2 | NA | NA | TRBV29-1 | TGCAGCGTGTTATCCGGGAACACCGGGGAGCTGTTTTTT | CSVLSGNTGELFF
TRBJ1-1 | NA | NA | TRBV7-2 | TGTGCCAGCAGCTCAGGGGTGACTGAAGCTTTCTTT | CASSSGVTEAFF
TRBJ2-2 | NA | NA | TRBV5-6 | TGTGCCAGCAGCCCCCGGACCCCCGGAGCCACCGGGGAGCTGTTTTTT | CASSPRTPGATGELFF
TRBJ1-5 | NA | once | TRBV28 | TGTGCCAGCAGTTTAGGAAGCAGGCCTAGCAATCAGCCCCAGCATTTT | CASSLGSRPSNQPQHF
TRBJ1-6 | NA | NA | TRBV5-4 | TGTGCCAGCAGCTTGCAGACGAATAATTCACCCCTCCACTTT | CASSLQTNNSPLHF
TRBJ1-3 | NA | NA | TRBV6-5 | TGTGCCAGCACTCCCGGCGGGAGCTCTGGAAACACCATATATTTT | CASTPGGSSGNTIYF
TRBJ1-2 | NA | NA | TRBV30 | TGTGCCTGGAGTGCGGCAGCTAACTATGGCTACACCTTC | CAWSAAANYGYTF
TRBJ1-1 | NA | NA | TRBV7-9 | TGTGCCAGCAGCCTCTACAGGACGCAGAACACTGAAGCTTTCTTT | CASSLYRTQNTEAFF
TRBJ1-2 | NA | NA | TRBV28 | TGTGCCAGCAGAAGCGGGACATACTATGGCTACACCTTC | CASRSGTYYGYTF
TRBJ2-7 | NA | NA | TRBV5-1 | TGCGCCTCCCAGACAGATACCTACGAGCAGTACTTC | CASQTDTYEQYF
TRBJ1-3 | NA | NA | TRBV19 | TGTGCCAGTAGTGCGACAGTCACTGGAAACACCATATATTTT | CASSATVTGNTIYF
TRBJ2-5 | NA | NA | TRBV5-6 | TGTGCCAGCAGCTTGGAGCTCAAGGGAGAGACCCAGTACTTC | CASSLELKGETQYF
TRBJ2-5 | NA | few | TRBV4-2 | TGTGCCAGCAGCCAAGAAATTTCCCCCGTCAAGTACTTC | CASSQEISPVKYF
TRBJ1-6 | TRBD1 | once | TRBV19 | TGTGCCAGTAGTATCCGGGACAGGGTTAATTCACCCCTCCACTTT | CASSIRDRVNSPLHF
TRBJ2-3 | NA | NA | TRBV12-5 | TGTGCTAGTGGTTCTGATCTCGATACGCAGTATTTT | CASGSDLDTQYF
TRBJ1-2 | NA | NA | TRBV29-1 | TGCAGCGTTGGGGGAGATGGGGGCTACACCTTC | CSVGGDGGYTF
TRBJ1-1 | TRBD1 | NA | TRBV30 | TGTGCCTGGAGTGACAGGGGGCCGTTAGGAGCTTTCTTT | CAWSDRGPLGAFF
TRBJ1-3 | NA | NA | TRBV6-5 | TGTGCCAGCAGTTACGGAGGGGGATATGGAAACACCATATATTTT | CASSYGGGYGNTIYF
TRBJ1-6 | NA | NA | TRBV6-1 | TGTGCCAGCAGTGCCACAGGGTTGGGCTCCTATAATTCACCCCTCCACTTT | CASSATGLGSYNSPLHF
TRBJ1-3 | NA | few | TRBV6-6 | TGTGCCAGCAGTTCGGCCAGGGCTGGAAACACCATATATTTT | CASSSARAGNTIYF
TRBJ1-2 | TRBD1 | NA | TRBV20-1 | TGCAGTGCACGGGGGGACAGGGGTACCACCTTC | CSARGDRGTTF
TRBJ1-4 | NA | NA | TRBV5-1 | TGCGCCAGCAGCTTAGAGGACAGAGCTAATGAAAAACTGTTTTTT | CASSLEDRANEKLFF
TRBJ1-1 | TRBD1 | NA | TRBV5-4 | TGTGCCAGCATTGAATCAGGGGGCCCTCAGAGGGCTGAAGCTTTCTTT | CASIESGGPQRAEAFF
TRBJ1-1 | NA | NA | TRBV27 | TGTGCCAGCAGGCTCAATAGGAGGATTTTAACTGAAGCTTTCTTT | CASRLNRRILTEAFF
TRBJ2-7 | NA | NA | TRBV30 | TGTGCCTGGAGTGTAGGGGTGGGGGCCTACGAGCAGTACTTC | CAWSVGVGAYEQYF
TRBJ2-6 | TRBD1 | NA | TRBV19 | TGTGCCAGTAGCGTCCGGACAGGGGCAGGTTATCGGGCCAACGTCCTGACTTTC | CASSVRTGAGYRANVLTF
TRBJ2-7 | NA | NA | TRBV7-2 | TGTGCCAGCAGCCAGGGGGCGGGGGCCCCCTACGAGCAGTACTTC | CASSQGAGAPYEQYF
TRBJ1-3 | NA | NA | TRBV9 | TGTGCCAGCAGCGTAGGGTTCAGCTCTGGAAACACCATATATTTT | CASSVGFSSGNTIYF
TRBJ1-5 | NA | NA | TRBV19 | TGTGCCAGTAAGGGGACTTCGGGGAATCAGCCCCAGCATTTT | CASKGTSGNQPQHF
TRBJ2-5 | TRBD1 | few | TRBV2 | TGTGCCAGCAGTGATGACAGGGGGGACCAAGAGACCCAGTACTTC | CASSDDRGDQETQYF
TRBJ1-6 | NA | once | TRBV18 | TGTGCCAGCTCACCAGGTCTCCCGTCAAATAATTCACCCCTCCACTTT | CASSPGLPSNNSPLHF
TRBJ1-1 | NA | NA | TRBV4-1 | TGCGCCAGCAAGACAGGTTTGGGCACTGAAGCTTTCTTT | CASKTGLGTEAFF